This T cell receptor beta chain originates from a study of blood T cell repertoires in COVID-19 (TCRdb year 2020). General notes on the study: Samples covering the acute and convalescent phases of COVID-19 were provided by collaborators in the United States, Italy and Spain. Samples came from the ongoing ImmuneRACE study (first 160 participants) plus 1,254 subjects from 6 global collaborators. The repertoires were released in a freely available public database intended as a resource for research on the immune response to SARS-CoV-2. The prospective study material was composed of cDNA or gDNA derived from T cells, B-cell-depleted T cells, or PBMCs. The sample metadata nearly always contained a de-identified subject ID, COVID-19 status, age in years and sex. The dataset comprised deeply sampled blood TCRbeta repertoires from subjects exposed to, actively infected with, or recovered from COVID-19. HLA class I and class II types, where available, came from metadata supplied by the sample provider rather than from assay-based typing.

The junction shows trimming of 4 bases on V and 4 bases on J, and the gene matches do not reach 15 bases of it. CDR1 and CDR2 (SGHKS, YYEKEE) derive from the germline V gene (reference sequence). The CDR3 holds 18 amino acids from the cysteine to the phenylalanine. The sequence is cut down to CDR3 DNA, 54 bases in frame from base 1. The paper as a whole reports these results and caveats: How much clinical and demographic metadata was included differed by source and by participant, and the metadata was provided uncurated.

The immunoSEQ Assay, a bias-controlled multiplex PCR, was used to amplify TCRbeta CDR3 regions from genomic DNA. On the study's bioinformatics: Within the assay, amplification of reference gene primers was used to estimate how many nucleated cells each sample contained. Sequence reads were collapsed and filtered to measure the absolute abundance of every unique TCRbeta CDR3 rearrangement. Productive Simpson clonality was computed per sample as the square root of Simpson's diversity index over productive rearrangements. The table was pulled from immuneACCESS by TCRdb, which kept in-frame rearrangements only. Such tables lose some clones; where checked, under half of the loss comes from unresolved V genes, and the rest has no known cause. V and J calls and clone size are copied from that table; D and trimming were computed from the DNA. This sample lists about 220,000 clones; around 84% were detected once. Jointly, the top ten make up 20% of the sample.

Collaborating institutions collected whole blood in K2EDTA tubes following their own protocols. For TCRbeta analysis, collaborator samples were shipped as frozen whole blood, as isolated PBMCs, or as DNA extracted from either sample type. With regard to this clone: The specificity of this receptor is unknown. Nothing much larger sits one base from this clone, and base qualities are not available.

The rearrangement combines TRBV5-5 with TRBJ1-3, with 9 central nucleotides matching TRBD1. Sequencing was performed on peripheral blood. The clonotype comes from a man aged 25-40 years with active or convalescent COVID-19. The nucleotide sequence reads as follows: TGTGCCAGCAGCCCCTTGGGGACAGGGCTCTACGGGGGAAACACCATATATTTT. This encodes CASSPLGTGLYGGNTIYF.